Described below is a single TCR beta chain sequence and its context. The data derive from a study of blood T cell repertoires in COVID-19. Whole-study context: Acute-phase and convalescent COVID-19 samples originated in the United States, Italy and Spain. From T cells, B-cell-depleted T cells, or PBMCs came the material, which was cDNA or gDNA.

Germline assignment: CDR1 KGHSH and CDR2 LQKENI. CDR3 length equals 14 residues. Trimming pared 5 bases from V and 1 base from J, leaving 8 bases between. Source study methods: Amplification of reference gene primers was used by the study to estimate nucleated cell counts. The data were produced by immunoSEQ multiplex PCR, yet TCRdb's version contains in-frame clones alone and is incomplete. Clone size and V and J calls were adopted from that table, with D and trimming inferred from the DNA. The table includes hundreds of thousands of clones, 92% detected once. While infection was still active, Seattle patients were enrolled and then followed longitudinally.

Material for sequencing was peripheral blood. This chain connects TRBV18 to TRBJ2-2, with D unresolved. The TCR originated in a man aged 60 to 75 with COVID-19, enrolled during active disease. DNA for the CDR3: TGTGCCAGCTCAGTACAAAAGAACACCGGGGAGCTGTTTTTT. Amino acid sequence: CASSVQKNTGELFF.